One sample yielded the 32 T cell receptor beta chains listed below, sequenced in a study of human T cells and chemical hapten exposure. TCRdb passed the RACE reads through MiXCR, listing each CDR3 protein once. The table includes 95,000 to 150,000 distinct CDR3 sequences, roughly 13% detected once. Noted time point: patch test 1, 2 weeks after DPC sensitization. Specified treatment: therapeutic diphenylcyclopropenone sensitization with weekly scalp DPC. The specimen comprised whole blood, sampled in connection with sensitization to the hapten diphenylcyclopropenone (DPC). These receptors all stem from a man aged 18 to 29 with alopecia areata. Some clones in this sample may be carry-over from other donors' samples.

The chain is built from TRBV11-2 and TRBJ1-4; no clear D gene. With 5 bases removed from V and 4 bases from J, the gap between germline ends came to 14 bases. The CDR3 has 15 amino acids. Germline assignment: CDR1 SGHAT and CDR2 FQNNGV. CDR3 loop: CASSAWGRLNEKLFF. CDR3 bases: TGTGCCAGCAGCGCTTGGGGTCGGCTTAATGAAAAACTGTTTTTT.

The V gene is TRBV5-6, the J gene TRBJ2-7; perhaps TRBD2 as D (6 bases). Germline V CDR1 and CDR2: SGHDT, YYEEEE. The V end lost 3 bases, the J end lost 0 bases, and 16 bases lay between the germline ends. The CDR3 contains 16 residues. The CDR3 sequence is CASSSMGGYSSYEQYF. CDR3 nucleotide sequence: TGTGCCAGCAGCTCTATGGGAGGTTACAGCTCCTACGAGCAGTACTTC.

This clonotype was detected ten times or more. This chain connects TRBV4-3 to TRBJ2-3, with D possibly being TRBD2 (6 bases). The germline CDR1 and CDR2 sequences are LGHNA and YSLEER. There are 15 residues in the CDR3. V gave up 4 bases and J gave up 0 bases, with 11 bases separating them. This chain's CDR3 is CASSPTGTSTDTQYF. The CDR3 DNA reads as TGCGCCAGCAGCCCTACCGGGACTAGCACAGATACGCAGTATTTT.

The rearrangement joins TRBV12-3 or TRBV12-4 to TRBJ1-6; D ambiguous. V shed 3 bases and J shed 6 bases, with 3 bases lying between them. CDR3 length: 12 residues. CDR3 loop: CASSFSNSPLHF. The CDR3 nucleotides are TGTGCCAGCAGTTTTTCTAATTCACCCCTCCACTTT.

This clonotype was seen a few times. The chain has TRBV7-9 and TRBJ2-3; 8 bases line up with TRBD2. V was pared by 9 bases and J by 1 base, with 3 bases of the junction left unmatched. The germline CDR1 and CDR2 sequences are SEHNR and FQNEAQ (reference sequence). This CDR3 is 13 amino acids long. CDR3 DNA sequence: TGTGCCAGTCGGCGGGGGGGCACAGATACGCAGTATTTT. Residues: CASRRGGTDTQYF.

The chain uses TRBV5-1 and TRBJ1-6; no firm D call. The CDR3 consists of 15 residues. The germline V gene has CDR1 SGHRS and CDR2 YFSETQ. Trimming left V 4 bases short and J 12 bases short, with 20 bases between. Here the CDR3 reads CASSPDIDTEKPLHF. The CDR3 region has the DNA TGCGCCAGCAGCCCAGACATCGACACGGAAAAACCCCTCCACTTT.

J is TRBJ2-5 and V is TRBV20-1; 10 nucleotides agree with TRBD2. The germline gives CDR1 DFQATT, CDR2 SNEGSKA (reference sequence). J gave up 2 bases and V 0 bases, and 3 bases lay outside the gene matches. The CDR3 covers 15 residues. The CDR3 here is CSARDLAGGQETQYF. Written as DNA, the CDR3 is TGCAGTGCTAGAGATTTAGCGGGGGGACAAGAGACCCAGTACTTC.

There are a few counts of this clonotype. The rearrangement joins TRBV5-6 to TRBJ1-5; 9 bases line up with TRBD1. The CDR3 has 14 amino acids. Germline trimming cut 4 bases from V and 4 bases from J; bases unmatched to any gene: 3. Per the germline V gene, CDR1 is SGHDT and CDR2 is YYEEEE. The CDR3 loop is CASSKGQGNQPQHF. CDR3 DNA sequence: TGTGCCAGCAGCAAGGGACAGGGAAATCAGCCCCAGCATTTT.

The rearrangement joins TRBV27 to TRBJ2-1, with a weak D call TRBD2 (5 bases). Germline assignment: CDR1 MNHEY and CDR2 SMNVEV (reference sequence). CDR3 length equals 13 residues. The V and J ends lost 3 bases and 5 bases respectively, with 8 bases between them. As DNA, the CDR3 is TGTGCCAGCAGTTTCGCCGGGAACAATGAGCAGTTCTTC. Translation: CASSFAGNNEQFF.

This clonotype was counted between two and nine times. V usage is TRBV11-2 and J usage is TRBJ2-1, with TRBD2 identical over 11 bases. Trimming took 0 bases from V and 4 from J; bases not matched to a gene: 5. The germline CDR1 and CDR2 sequences are SGHAT and FQNNGV. The CDR3 is 17 amino acids. In DNA form, the CDR3 reads TGTGCCAGCAGCTTAGAAGTAGCGGGGGGGTTATACAATGAGCAGTTCTTC. Its protein product is CASSLEVAGGLYNEQFF. The full variable domain, completed using reference TRBV11-2 and TRBJ2-1, is EAGVAQSPRYKIIEKRQSVAFWCNPISGHATLYWYQQILGQGPKLLIQFQNNGVVDDSQLPKDRFSAERLKGVDSTLKIQPAKLEDSAVYLCASSLEVAGGLYNEQFFGPGTRLTVL.

The chain employs TRBV11-1 and TRBJ2-3; D perhaps matches TRBD2 (7 bases). Germline V gene lookup returns CDR1 SGHAT and CDR2 FQDESV (reference sequence). This CDR3 is 17 amino acids long. Trimming pared 1 base from V and 1 base from J, leaving 15 bases between. CDR3 loop: CASSLVAGALGTDTQYF. Written as DNA, the CDR3 is TGTGCCAGCAGCTTAGTTGCGGGGGCCCTTGGCACAGATACGCAGTATTTT.

Many counts were recorded for this clonotype. The genes are TRBV20-1 and TRBJ2-7; no definite D call. CDR1 is DFQATT, CDR2 SNEGSKA, per germline (reference sequence). The V and J ends lost 3 bases and 4 bases respectively, with 13 bases between them. The CDR3 loop spans 13 amino acids. Written as DNA, the CDR3 is TGCAGTGCTAGCGGCGGCGCTGATTACGAGCAGTACGTC. Translating gives CSASGGADYEQYV.

In its sample, this clonotype was seen a few times. V and J are TRBV20-1 and TRBJ2-1, with 13 bases fitting TRBD2. The CDR3 runs to 13 residues. The junction had 12 bases not matched to a gene; V was cut back by 8 bases and J by 14 bases. The germline V gene has CDR1 DFQATT and CDR2 SNEGSKA (reference sequence). The CDR3 reads CSSIVGLAGVKFF. The CDR3 DNA sequence: TGCAGTTCAATAGTCGGACTAGCGGGGGTTAAGTTCTTC.

This clonotype came up a few times. The chain joins TRBV11-2 to TRBJ2-2; 8 bases map to TRBD1. With 2 bases clipped from V and 7 bases from J, the junction kept 6 bases outside the gene matches. The germline gives CDR1 SGHAT, CDR2 FQNNGV. The CDR3 loop spans 15 amino acids. CDR3 loop: CASSLTQGAVGELFF. The CDR3 DNA sequence: TGTGCCAGCAGCTTAACCCAGGGGGCTGTCGGGGAGCTGTTTTTT. The variable domain in full, completed from reference TRBV11-2 and TRBJ2-2, reads EAGVAQSPRYKIIEKRQSVAFWCNPISGHATLYWYQQILGQGPKLLIQFQNNGVVDDSQLPKDRFSAERLKGVDSTLKIQPAKLEDSAVYLCASSLTQGAVGELFFGEGSRLTVL.

V gene TRBV29-1 combines with J gene TRBJ1-5, with a weak D call TRBD1 (6 bases). The germline V gene encodes CDR1 SQVTM and CDR2 ANQGSEA. The CDR3 spans 13 residues. The ends were cut back, 6 bases at V and 2 bases at J, with 11 bases in the middle. The DNA of the CDR3 is TGCAGCGTCCAAAAGGGGGGCAATCAGCCCCAGCATTTT. Its protein is CSVQKGGNQPQHF.

The chain uses TRBV5-1 and TRBJ2-5, with D perhaps matching TRBD2 (6 bases). CDR3 length equals 13 residues. Deletions cut 5 bases from V and 5 bases from J, with 13 bases between. Germline V gene data show CDR1 as SGHRS and CDR2 as YFSETQ. CDR3 in DNA: TGCGCCAGCAGTGTTGGAGGGATCGAGACCCAGTACTTC. Translated, it gives CASSVGGIETQYF. The full variable domain, in which reference TRBV5-1 and TRBJ2-5 provide the parts outside the CDR3, is KAGVTQTPRYLIKTRGQQVTLSCSPISGHRSVSWYQQTPGQGLQFLFEYFSETQRNKGNFPGRFSGRQFSNSRSEMNVSTLELGDSALYLCASSVGGIETQYFGPGTRLLVL.

This clonotype was counted many times. This chain uses TRBV5-1 with TRBJ1-1; D call uncertain. The CDR3 consists of 15 residues. Trimming shortened V by 0 bases and J by 0 bases, and 9 bases separated the two germline ends. Looked up from germline, CDR1 is SGHRS and CDR2 is YFSETQ. CDR3 in amino acids: CASSLGGGMNTEAFF. The CDR3 DNA sequence: TGCGCCAGCAGCTTGGGGGGAGGTATGAACACTGAAGCTTTCTTT.

In this sample, this clonotype turned up a few times. The chain couples TRBV4-3 to TRBJ1-6; no clear D gene. Per germline, CDR1 LGHNA and CDR2 YSLEER. The CDR3 loop spans 15 amino acids. Trimming stripped 0 bases from V and 5 bases from J, with 8 bases between. The CDR3 DNA sequence: TGCGCCAGCAGCCAAGAGGGCAGGAATAATTCACCCCTCCACTTT. Amino acid sequence: CASSQEGRNNSPLHF.

In its sample, this clonotype was seen a few times. The chain uses TRBV2 and TRBJ1-5; D is possibly TRBD1 (5 bases). The CDR3 is 16 residues long. The V gene's germline CDR1 is SNHLY and CDR2 FYNNEI. V was pared by 7 bases and J by 3 bases, with 19 bases between. The CDR3 nucleotides are TGTGCCAGCAAAGGAGAGGGGCCGATTTTCAATCAGCCCCAGCATTTT. Encoded protein: CASKGEGPIFNQPQHF.

The V and J genes are TRBV12-3 or TRBV12-4 and TRBJ1-1, with D possibly matching TRBD1 (5 bases). Trimming stripped 5 bases from V and 4 bases from J, with 14 bases between. This CDR3 is 14 amino acids long. The chain's CDR3 is CASSLGPASTEAFF. As DNA, the CDR3 is TGTGCCAGCAGTCTGGGACCCGCATCCACTGAAGCTTTCTTT.

This clonotype came up a few times. The chain joins TRBV7-2 to TRBJ1-5; no clear D gene. Germline V lookup: CDR1 SGHTA, CDR2 FQGNSA. Trimming left V 0 bases short and J 4 bases short, with 7 bases between. This CDR3 is built from 14 residues. CDR3 protein: CASSLAIQNQPQHF. The CDR3 DNA reads as TGTGCCAGCAGCTTAGCGATCCAAAATCAGCCCCAGCATTTT.

A remark on this clonotype: The junction shows a germline mismatch at one end, possibly a read error. V gene TRBV7-6 combines with J gene TRBJ2-3; 11 bases align to TRBD2. The germline V gene encodes CDR1 SGHVS and CDR2 FNYEAQ. This CDR3 region has 15 residues. The CDR3 nucleotides are TGTGCCAGCAGTTTAGCGGGGGGGAAAACAGATACGCAGTATTTT. Its translation is CASSLAGGKTDTQYF.

The gene calls are TRBV19 and TRBJ2-1; no firm D call. Germline V gives CDR1 LNHDA, CDR2 SQIVND (reference sequence). The V end was cut by 2 bases, the J end by 10 bases, with 12 bases between. CDR3 size: 13 residues. CDR3 in DNA: TGTGCCAGTAGTATAAGGGCTGCCCAAGAGCAGTTCTTC. Amino acid sequence: CASSIRAAQEQFF.

The rearrangement uses TRBV12-3 or TRBV12-4 and TRBJ1-2; maybe TRBD1 (5 bases). The ends were cut back, 2 bases at V and 0 bases at J, with 13 bases in the middle. CDR3 size: 16 residues. The CDR3 sequence: CASSLSGTRANYGYTF. The CDR3 DNA reads TGTGCCAGCAGTTTAAGTGGGACGAGAGCTAACTATGGCTACACCTTC.

There are many counts of this clonotype. CDR3 residues: CASSLSGGTEAFF. In DNA, the CDR3 is TGCGCCAGCAGCCTATCAGGGGGCACTGAAGCTTTCTTT. The V call is TRBV5-1, the J call TRBJ1-1, with 7 bases identical to TRBD1. J lost 4 bases, V lost 4 bases, and 4 bases had no gene match. The CDR3 is 13 residues long. In germline, CDR1 is SGHRS, CDR2 YFSETQ.

This clonotype was observed a handful of times. The chain employs TRBV6-2 or TRBV6-3 and TRBJ1-5, with D uncertain. V lost 5 bases and J 1 base, leaving 18 bases between the germline ends. Looked up from germline, CDR1 is MNHEY and CDR2 is SVGEGT. The CDR3 is 17 amino acids. The chain's CDR3 is CASSPFPGLGSNQPQHF. The CDR3 nucleotides are TGTGCCAGCAGTCCGTTTCCCGGGCTCGGGAGCAATCAGCCCCAGCATTTT.

This clonotype was seen more than once but under ten times. The chain combines TRBV4-1 with TRBJ1-5; D is uncertain. Germline CDR1 and CDR2: MGHRA and YSYEKL. CDR3 size: 13 residues. V was clipped by 2 bases and J by 4 bases, with 6 bases between them. The CDR3 bases are TGCGCCAGCAGCCAATCTCCTAATCAGCCCCAGCATTTT. Encoded protein: CASSQSPNQPQHF.

This clonotype has just a few counts. The chain recombines TRBV4-1 with TRBJ1-2, with 7 bases matching TRBD1. Germline CDR1 reads MGHRA; CDR2 reads YSYEKL. The V gene end was trimmed by 3 bases and the J gene end by 5 bases; junction bases not matched to a gene: 9. The CDR3 runs 15 residues. DNA of the CDR3: TGCGCCAGCAGCCAGAACCGGGACAGCGTATATGGCTACACCTTC. Its translation is CASSQNRDSVYGYTF.

This clonotype showed up just a few times. The V gene is TRBV6-6, the J gene TRBJ1-5, with 7 bases aligning to TRBD1. Germline lookup yields CDR1 MNHNY and CDR2 SVGAGI (reference sequence). V shed 6 bases, J shed 0 bases, and the junction held 8 bases outside the gene matches. This CDR3 comprises 16 residues. The CDR3 here is CASRSSGTASNQPQHF. CDR3 coding DNA: TGTGCCAGCAGGTCCTCCGGGACAGCTAGCAATCAGCCCCAGCATTTT.

This clonotype came up a few times. CDR3 sequence (DNA): TGCGCCAGCAGTGAGTCGACGCGCTGGGGGTCGTACAATGAGCAGTTCTTC. This codes for CASSESTRWGSYNEQFF. This chain joins TRBV10-1 and TRBJ2-1; D tentatively fits TRBD1 or TRBD2 (5 bases each). The CDR3 sequence is 17 residues long. V dropped 0 bases and J dropped 4 bases, with 16 bases sitting between them. Per germline, CDR1 WNHNN and CDR2 SYGVQD (reference sequence).

The sample holds a few counts of this clonotype. V and J are TRBV29-1 and TRBJ2-3, with 9 bases lining up with TRBD1. Germline loops: CDR1 SQVTM, CDR2 ANQGSEA. The junction had 4 bases not matched to a gene; V was cut back by 6 bases and J by 3 bases. The CDR3 has 13 residues. The CDR3 is CSVDGQGTDTQYF. In DNA, the CDR3 is TGCAGCGTCGACGGACAGGGGACAGATACGCAGTATTTT.

The chain has TRBV6-2 or TRBV6-3 and TRBJ1-5; D is undetermined. Germline values: CDR1 MNHEY, CDR2 SVGEGT. The CDR3 covers 15 residues. V dropped 2 bases and J dropped 5 bases, with 13 bases sitting between them. In nucleotides, the CDR3 is TGTGCCAGCAGTTACGAGGAGAAAGGGTATCAGCCCCAGCATTTT. Translation: CASSYEEKGYQPQHF.